Below, one T cell receptor beta chain is given with its context. This may be a read error, as it is one base from a much larger clone. Researchers took RNA transcripts and amplified the TCR beta CDR3 regions from them. First-round RT-PCR with HTBI primers amplified the TCR CDR3 region. TCRdb recomputed calls from the multiplex PCR reads with MiXCR, one row per CDR3 protein. The sample records hundreds of thousands of distinct CDR3 sequences, roughly 15% being singletons. The sample comes from a study of T cells in Graves' hyperthyroidism and ophthalmopathy. Germline loops: CDR1 MNHEY, CDR2 SVGAGI. The V and J ends lost 0 bases and 5 bases respectively, with 9 bases between them. The CDR3 contains 14 residues.

The chain is built from TRBV6-5 and TRBJ2-3; no clear D. This TCR derives from a woman aged 45 to 65 with Graves' ophthalmopathy. Sequenced material: blood. The DNA for the CDR3 is TGTGCCAGCAGTTACTCTTGCGTTGGAGATACGCAGTATTTT. Its protein product is CASSYSCVGDTQYF.